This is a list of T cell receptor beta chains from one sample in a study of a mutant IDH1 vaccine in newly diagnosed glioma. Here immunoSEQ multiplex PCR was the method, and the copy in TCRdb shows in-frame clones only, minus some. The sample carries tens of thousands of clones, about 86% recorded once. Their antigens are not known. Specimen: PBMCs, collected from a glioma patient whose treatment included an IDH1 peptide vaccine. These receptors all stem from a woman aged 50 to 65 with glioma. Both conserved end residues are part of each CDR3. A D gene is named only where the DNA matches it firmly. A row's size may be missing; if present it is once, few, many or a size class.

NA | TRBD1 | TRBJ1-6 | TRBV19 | TGTGCCAGTAGTCCTGGACAGGTAGCTTCACCCCTCCACTTT | CASSPGQVASPLHF
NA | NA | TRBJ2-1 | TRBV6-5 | TGTGCCAGCAGCCGAGGGAGGAATGAGCAGTTCTTC | CASSRGRNEQFF
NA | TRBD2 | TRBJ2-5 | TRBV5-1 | TGCGCCAGCACGGGAGGGTCCGTTAAAGAGACCCAGTACTTC | CASTGGSVKETQYF
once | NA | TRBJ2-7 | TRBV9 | TGTGCCAGCAGCGCTCAGGACAGTAACTACGAGCAGTACTTC | CASSAQDSNYEQYF
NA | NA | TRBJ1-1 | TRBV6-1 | TGTGCCAGCAGGACAGGGAACACTGAAGCTTTCTTT | CASRTGNTEAFF
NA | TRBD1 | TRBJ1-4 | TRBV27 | TGTGCCAGCAGCCGGGCAGGGGGCGTTACTAATGAAAAACTGTTTTTT | CASSRAGGVTNEKLFF
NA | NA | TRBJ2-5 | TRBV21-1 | TGTGCCAGCAGCAAAGAATGGGGGGGTTGGGAGACCCAGTACTTC | CASSKEWGGWETQYF
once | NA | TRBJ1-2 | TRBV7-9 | TGTGCCAGCAGCCCCGGTGCAGGGAGAGGCTACACCTTC | CASSPGAGRGYTF
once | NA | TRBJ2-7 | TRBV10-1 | TGCGCCAGCAGTGAGTCCGGGACAACCTCCTACGAGCAGTACTTC | CASSESGTTSYEQYF
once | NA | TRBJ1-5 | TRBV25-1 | TGTGCCAGCAGTGAATCCCAGGGCGGTCAGCCCCAGCATTTT | CASSESQGGQPQHF
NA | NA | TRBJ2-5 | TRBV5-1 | TGCGCCAGCAGCTTGCTCATGGTGACGGGAGAGACCCAGTACTTC | CASSLLMVTGETQYF
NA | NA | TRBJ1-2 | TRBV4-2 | TGTGCCAGCAGCCAAGAAAGGGCCGGGATCTATGGCTACACCTTC | CASSQERAGIYGYTF
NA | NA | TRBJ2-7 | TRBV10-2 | TGCGCCAGCAGTGAGGAGGAGGGTACGGAGCAGTACTTC | CASSEEEGTEQYF
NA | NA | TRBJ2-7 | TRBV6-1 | TGTGCCAGTAAGGGGGGACCAATCTCCTACGAGCAGTACTTC | CASKGGPISYEQYF
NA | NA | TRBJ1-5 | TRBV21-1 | TGTGCCAGCAGCAAAGGGAAGAGCAATCAGCCCCAGCATTTT | CASSKGKSNQPQHF
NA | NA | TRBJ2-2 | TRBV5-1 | TGCGCCAGCTTCTACAGGGAAAGCACCGGGGAGCTGTTTTTT | CASFYRESTGELFF
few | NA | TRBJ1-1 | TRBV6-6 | TGTGCCAGCAGCTCTTACCCTTGGAGCACTGAAGCTTTCTTT | CASSSYPWSTEAFF
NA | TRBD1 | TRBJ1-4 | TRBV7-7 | TGTGCTAGCAGCTTTCCTCGACAGGGGGGTTTAAAACTGTTTTTT | CASSFPRQGGLKLFF
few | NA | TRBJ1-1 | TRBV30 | TGTGCCTGGAGTTTTGAGGGGTTGGGCACTGAAGCTTTCTTT | CAWSFEGLGTEAFF
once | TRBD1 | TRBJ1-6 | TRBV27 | TGTGCCAGCAGCGCAGGGACAGGATTTTCACCCCTCCACTTT | CASSAGTGFSPLHF
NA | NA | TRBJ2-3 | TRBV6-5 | TGTGCCAGCAGCCGAGGGGCAGATACGCAGTATTTT | CASSRGADTQYF
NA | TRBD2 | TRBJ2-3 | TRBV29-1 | TGCAGCGTTCGGACTAGCGGGGGGCCTACACTGATTACGCAGTATTTT | CSVRTSGGPTLITQYF
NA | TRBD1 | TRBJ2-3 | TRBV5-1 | TGCGCCAGCAGCCCACAGGGGTTGGACACAGATACGCAGTATTTT | CASSPQGLDTDTQYF
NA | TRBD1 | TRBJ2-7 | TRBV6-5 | TGTGCCAGCAGTCTAAGCCCGACAGGGCGGTACGAGCAGTACTTC | CASSLSPTGRYEQYF
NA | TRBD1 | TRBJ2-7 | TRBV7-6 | TGTGCCAGCAGTGGGATAGGACAGGGGGCGTCTGGCGAGCAGTACTTC | CASSGIGQGASGEQYF
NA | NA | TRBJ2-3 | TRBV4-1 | TGCGCCAGCAGCCAAGTCGGCGGGGGCTACACTTCTAGCACAGATACGCAGTATTTT | CASSQVGGGYTSSTDTQYF
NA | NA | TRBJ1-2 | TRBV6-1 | TGTGCCAGCAGCGTGTACCGGGCCATCTTC | CASSVYRAIF
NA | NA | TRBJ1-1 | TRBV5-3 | TGTGCCAGAAGCCCAAGGGAGGGCACTGAAGCTTTCTTT | CARSPREGTEAFF
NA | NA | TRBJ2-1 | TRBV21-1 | TGTGCCAGCAGACCGGGACAATACAATGAGCAGTTCTTC | CASRPGQYNEQFF
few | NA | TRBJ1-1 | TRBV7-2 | TGTGCCAGCAGCTTAGCACGGAACACTGAAGCTTTCTTT | CASSLARNTEAFF
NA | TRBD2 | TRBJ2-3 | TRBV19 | TGTGCCAGTAGCCCGACTAGCGGGGGCGCAGATACGCAGTATTTT | CASSPTSGGADTQYF
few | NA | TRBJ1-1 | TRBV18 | TGTGCCAGCTCCTTAGGGCGGCAGGATGAAGCTTTCTTT | CASSLGRQDEAFF
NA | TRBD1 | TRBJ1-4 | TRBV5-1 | TGCGCCAGCAGCTTGGGGACAGGGAGTAATGAAAAACTGTTTTTT | CASSLGTGSNEKLFF
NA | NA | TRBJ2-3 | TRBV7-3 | TGTGCCAGCAGCACCGACGGACAGGGAGGGGCAGATACGCAGTATTTT | CASSTDGQGGADTQYF
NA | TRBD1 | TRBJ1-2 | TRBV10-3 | TGTGCCATCAGTGGGGACAGAGAGGTCGGTGGCTACACCTTC | CAISGDREVGGYTF
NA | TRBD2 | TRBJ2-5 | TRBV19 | TGTGCCAGTAGTACTGCTAGCGGGGAGCGGGAGACCCAGTACTTC | CASSTASGERETQYF
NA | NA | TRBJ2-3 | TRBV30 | TGTGCCTGGAGTGTGGGTGTTAGAGGCACAGATACGCAGTATTTT | CAWSVGVRGTDTQYF
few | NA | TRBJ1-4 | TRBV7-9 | TGTGCCAGCAGCTTGAGGCAGGGTAATGAAAAACTGTTTTTT | CASSLRQGNEKLFF
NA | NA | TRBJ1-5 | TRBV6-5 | TGTGCCAGCAGTAAACGACAGGCTTCCGATCAGCCCCAGCATTTT | CASSKRQASDQPQHF
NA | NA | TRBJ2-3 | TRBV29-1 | TGCAGCGTTGAAGATTACGGGGGCGAGGATACGCAGTATTTT | CSVEDYGGEDTQYF
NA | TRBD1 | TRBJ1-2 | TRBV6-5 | TGTGCCAGCAGTACCCGGACAGGGAGCGGCTATGGCTACACCTTC | CASSTRTGSGYGYTF
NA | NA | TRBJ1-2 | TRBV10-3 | TGTGCCATCAGTACGACGAGTGGCTATGGCTACACCTTC | CAISTTSGYGYTF
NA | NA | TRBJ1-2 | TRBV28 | TGTGCCAGCAGTTCGTCGGTGGTAAAGGACTATGGCTACACCTTC | CASSSSVVKDYGYTF
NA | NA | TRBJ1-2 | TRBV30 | TGTGCCTGGAGCCCCCCCCGGGGAAGACCTACCTTC | CAWSPPRGRPTF
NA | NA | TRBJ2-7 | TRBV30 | TGTGCCTGGACAGGGAGGAGGTACGAGCAGTACTTC | CAWTGRRYEQYF
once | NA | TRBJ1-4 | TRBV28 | TGTGCCAGCAGCCCAGGGACAAACTCGGGAAAACTGTTTTTT | CASSPGTNSGKLFF
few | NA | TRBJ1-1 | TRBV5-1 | TGCGCCAGCACGGTCTTTGCGGGGCTGGACACTGAAGCTTTCTTT | CASTVFAGLDTEAFF
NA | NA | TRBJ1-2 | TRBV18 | TGTGCCAGCTCACCGAACCCGGGACAATTCTATGGCTACACCTTC | CASSPNPGQFYGYTF
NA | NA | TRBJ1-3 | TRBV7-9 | TGTGCCAGCAGCTTAGTTTCTCCTGGAAACACCATATATTTT | CASSLVSPGNTIYF
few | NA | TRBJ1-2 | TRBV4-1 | TGCGCCAGCAGCCAAGATGGCCGTGACTATGGCTACACCTTC | CASSQDGRDYGYTF
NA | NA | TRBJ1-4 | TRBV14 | TGTGCCAGCAGCCCGACCTCACAGGGACTCAGTGAAAAACTGTTTTTT | CASSPTSQGLSEKLFF
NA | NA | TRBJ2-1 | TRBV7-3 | TGTGCCAGCAGCTCGGGACTGGGAAACAATGAGCAGTTCTTC | CASSSGLGNNEQFF
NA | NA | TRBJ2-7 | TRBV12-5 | TGTGCTAGTGGTTTGGACAGTCACGAGCAGTACTTC | CASGLDSHEQYF
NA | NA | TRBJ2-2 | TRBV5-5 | TGTGCCAGCAGCCCATCACGACAGGTTGTGGGGGAGCTGTTTTTT | CASSPSRQVVGELFF
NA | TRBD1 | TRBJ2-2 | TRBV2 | TGTGCCACCGGAGGGGGTGGAGGACAGGGGCACCGAGGCACCGGGGAGCTGTTTTTT | CATGGGGGQGHRGTGELFF